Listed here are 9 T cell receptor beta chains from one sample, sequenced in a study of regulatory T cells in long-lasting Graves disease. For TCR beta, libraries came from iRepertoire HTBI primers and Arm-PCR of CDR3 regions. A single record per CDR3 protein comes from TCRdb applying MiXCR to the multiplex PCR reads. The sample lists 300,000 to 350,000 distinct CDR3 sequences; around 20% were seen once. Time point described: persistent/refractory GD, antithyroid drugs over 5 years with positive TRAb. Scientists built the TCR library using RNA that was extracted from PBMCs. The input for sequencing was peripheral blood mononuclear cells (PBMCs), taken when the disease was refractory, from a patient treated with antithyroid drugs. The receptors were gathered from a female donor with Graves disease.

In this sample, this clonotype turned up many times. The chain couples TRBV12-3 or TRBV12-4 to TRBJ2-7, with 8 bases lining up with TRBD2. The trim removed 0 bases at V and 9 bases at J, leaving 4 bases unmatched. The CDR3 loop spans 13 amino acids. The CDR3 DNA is TGTGCCAGCAGTTTAGCGCGGGGGGCTGGGCAGTACTTC. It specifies CASSLARGAGQYF.

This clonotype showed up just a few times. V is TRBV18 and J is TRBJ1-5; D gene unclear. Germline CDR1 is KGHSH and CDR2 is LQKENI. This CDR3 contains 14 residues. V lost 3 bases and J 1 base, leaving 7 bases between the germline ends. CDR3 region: CASSPKESNQPQHF. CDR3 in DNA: TGTGCCAGCTCACCGAAGGAAAGCAATCAGCCCCAGCATTTT.

The CDR3 protein is CASSRGAGSYEQYF. CDR3 bases: TGTGCCAGCAGTCGGGGGGCAGGCTCCTACGAGCAGTACTTC. The rearrangement links TRBV28 to TRBJ2-7; possibly TRBD2 for D (7 bases). V gave up 5 bases and J gave up 0 bases, with 11 bases separating them. This CDR3 contains 14 residues. Per the germline V gene, CDR1 is MDHEN and CDR2 is SYDVKM.

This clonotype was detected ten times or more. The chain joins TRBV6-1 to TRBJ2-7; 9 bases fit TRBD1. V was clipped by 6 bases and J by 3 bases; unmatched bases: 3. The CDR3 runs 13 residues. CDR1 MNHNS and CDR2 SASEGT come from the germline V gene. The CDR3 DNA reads TGTGCCAGCAGGGGGACAGGGCTCTACGAGCAGTACTTC. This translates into CASRGTGLYEQYF.

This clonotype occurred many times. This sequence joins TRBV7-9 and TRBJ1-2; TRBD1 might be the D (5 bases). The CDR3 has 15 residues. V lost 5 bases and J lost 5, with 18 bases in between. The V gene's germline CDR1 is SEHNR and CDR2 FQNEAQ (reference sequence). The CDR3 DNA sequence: TGTGCCAGCAGCCCCCTGGGGACGAGCGGGTATGGCTACACCTTC. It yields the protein CASSPLGTSGYGYTF.

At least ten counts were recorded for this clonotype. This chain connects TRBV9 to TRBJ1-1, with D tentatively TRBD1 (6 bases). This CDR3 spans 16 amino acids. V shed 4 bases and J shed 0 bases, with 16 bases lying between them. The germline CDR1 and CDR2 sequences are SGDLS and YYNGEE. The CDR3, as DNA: TGTGCCAGCAGCCCCCGCTCGGGGACACTGAACACTGAAGCTTTCTTT. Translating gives CASSPRSGTLNTEAFF.

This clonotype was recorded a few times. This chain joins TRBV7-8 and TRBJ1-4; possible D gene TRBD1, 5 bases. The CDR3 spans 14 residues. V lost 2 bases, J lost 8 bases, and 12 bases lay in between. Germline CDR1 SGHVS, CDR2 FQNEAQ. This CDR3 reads CASSLQGIREKLFF. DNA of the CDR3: TGTGCCAGCAGCTTACAGGGCATCAGGGAAAAACTGTTTTTT. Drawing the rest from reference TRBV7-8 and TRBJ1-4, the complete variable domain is GAGVSQSPRYKVAKRGQDVALRCDPISGHVSLFWYQQALGQGPEFLTYFQNEAQLDKSGLPSDRFFAERPEGSVSTLKIQRTQQEDSAVYLCASSLQGIREKLFFGSGTQLSVL.

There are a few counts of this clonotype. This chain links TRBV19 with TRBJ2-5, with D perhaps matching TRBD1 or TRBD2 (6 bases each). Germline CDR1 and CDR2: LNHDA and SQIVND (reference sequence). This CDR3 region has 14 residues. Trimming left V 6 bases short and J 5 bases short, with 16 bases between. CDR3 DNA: TGTGCCAGTAGACCCGGGGGCGCGGGGGAGACCCAGTACTTC. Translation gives CASRPGGAGETQYF.

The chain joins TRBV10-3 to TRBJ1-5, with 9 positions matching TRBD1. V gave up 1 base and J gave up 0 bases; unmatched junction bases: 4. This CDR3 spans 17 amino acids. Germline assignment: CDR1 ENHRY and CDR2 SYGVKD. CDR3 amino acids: CAISELWTGDSNQPQHF. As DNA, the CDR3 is TGTGCCATCAGTGAGTTGTGGACAGGGGATAGCAATCAGCCCCAGCATTTT.